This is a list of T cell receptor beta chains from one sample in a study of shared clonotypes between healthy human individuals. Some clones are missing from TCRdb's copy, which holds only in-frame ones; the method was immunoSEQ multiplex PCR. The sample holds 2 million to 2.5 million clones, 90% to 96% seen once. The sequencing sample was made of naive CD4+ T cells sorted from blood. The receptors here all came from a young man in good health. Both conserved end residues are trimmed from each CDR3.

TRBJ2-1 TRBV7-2 ASSFLRGHHEQF
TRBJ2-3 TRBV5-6 ASSSRDASPVDTQY
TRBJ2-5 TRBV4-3 ASSQTTSGLETQY
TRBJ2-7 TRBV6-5 ASRASGGFSYEQY
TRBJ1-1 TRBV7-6 ASSLAARTNTEAF
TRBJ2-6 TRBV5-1 ASSLEASGANVLT
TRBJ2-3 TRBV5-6 ASSSKSLQSTDTQY
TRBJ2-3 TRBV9 ASSVLGGWGDTQY
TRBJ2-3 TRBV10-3 AISESTGTDTQY
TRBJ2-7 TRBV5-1 ASSLEVGPLGEQY
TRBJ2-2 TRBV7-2 ASSLRWEYTGELF
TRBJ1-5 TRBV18 ASSPGQGAQPQH
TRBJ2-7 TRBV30 AWSLGAGRYEQY
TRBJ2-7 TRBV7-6 ASSSQPGLEQY
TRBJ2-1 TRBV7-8 ASSTPGGAGEQF
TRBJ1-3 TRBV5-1 ASSPQGSISGNTIY
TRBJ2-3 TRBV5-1 ASSPQSTDTQY
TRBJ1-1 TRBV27 ASLPYGQDTEAF
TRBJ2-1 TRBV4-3 ASSQDLTGWEQF
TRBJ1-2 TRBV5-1 ASSLEGPLSYGYT
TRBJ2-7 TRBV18 ASSPLGTGLSYEQY
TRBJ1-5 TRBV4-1 ASSQDFGVLSNQPQH
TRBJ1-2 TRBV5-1 ASSLGGSYGYT
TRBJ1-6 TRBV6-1 ASSAADRNNSPLH
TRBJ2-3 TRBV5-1 ASSLGGASTDTQY
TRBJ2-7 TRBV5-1 ASSFTAGVYEQY
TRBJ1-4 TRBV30 AWSKGAGEKLF
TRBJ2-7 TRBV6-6 ASSHSGQGGSYEQY
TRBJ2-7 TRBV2 ASSADRGTYEQY
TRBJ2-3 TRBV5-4 ASRVPGRPDTQY
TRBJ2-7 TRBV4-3 ASSQEWRGSSYEQY
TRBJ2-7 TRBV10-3 AISPSSVEQY
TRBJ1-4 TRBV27 ASSPTGGANEKLF